Reported below is one T cell receptor (beta chain). This sample was taken from a study of blood T cell repertoires in COVID-19. Study-wide background: Samples representing acute and convalescent COVID-19 were sourced from the United States, Italy and Spain. PBMCs, B-cell-depleted T cells, or T cells were the source of the cDNA or gDNA that made up the material.

The CDR3 covers 15 residues. V dropped 6 bases and J dropped 0 bases, with 12 bases sitting between them. Germline V gene lookup returns CDR1 SGHNT and CDR2 YENEEA. Original methodology: Amplification from reference gene primers served as the basis for estimated nucleated cell counts. This table comes from immunoSEQ multiplex PCR, and its TCRdb copy is limited to in-frame clones, with some not included. The V and J calls and clone size come from that table; D and trimming were worked out from the DNA. The repertoire holds about 53,000 clones, with roughly 77% as singletons. The sequenced material came from peripheral blood. The rearrangement joins TRBV11-3 to TRBJ2-1, with D tentatively TRBD2 (6 bases). This TCR derives from a man in his sixties or seventies with active or convalescent COVID-19. Here the CDR3 reads CASSAGRSSYNEQFF. CDR3 nucleotide sequence: TGTGCCAGCAGTGCCGGGAGAAGCTCCTACAATGAGCAGTTCTTC.